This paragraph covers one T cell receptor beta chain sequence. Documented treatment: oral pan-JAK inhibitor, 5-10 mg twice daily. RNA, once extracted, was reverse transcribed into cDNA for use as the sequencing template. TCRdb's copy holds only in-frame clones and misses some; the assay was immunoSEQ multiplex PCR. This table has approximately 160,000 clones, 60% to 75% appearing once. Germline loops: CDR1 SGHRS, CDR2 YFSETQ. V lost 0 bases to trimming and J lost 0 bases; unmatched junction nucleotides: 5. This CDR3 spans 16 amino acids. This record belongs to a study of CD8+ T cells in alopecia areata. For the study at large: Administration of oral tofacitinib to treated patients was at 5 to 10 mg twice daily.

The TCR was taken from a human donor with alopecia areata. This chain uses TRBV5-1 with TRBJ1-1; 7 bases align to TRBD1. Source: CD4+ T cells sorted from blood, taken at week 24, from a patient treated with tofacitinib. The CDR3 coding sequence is TGCGCCAGCAGCTTGGAAGGGACAGCCATGAACACTGAAGCTTTCTTT. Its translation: CASSLEGTAMNTEAFF. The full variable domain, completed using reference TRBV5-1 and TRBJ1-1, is KAGVTQTPRYLIKTRGQQVTLSCSPISGHRSVSWYQQTPGQGLQFLFEYFSETQRNKGNFPGRFSGRQFSNSRSEMNVSTLELGDSALYLCASSLEGTAMNTEAFFGQGTRLTVV.